This T cell receptor (beta chain) derives from a study of T cells after yellow fever vaccination. Findings and caveats of the study: In post-booster samples, most primary-vaccination clones reappeared (roughly 96% CD4, around 87% CD8). The study noted that FACS-sorted repertoires could contain abundant clonotypes contaminating from the bulk population.

Template switching by 5'RACE produced TCR cDNA, adding a universal primer site and UMIs. TCRdb used MiXCR to reprocess the 5' RACE reads, holding one entry per CDR3 protein. This table has about 340,000 distinct CDR3 sequences, 8.5% to 10% appearing once. This clonotype was seen repeatedly, ten times or more. Its antigen is as yet unknown. Trimming stripped 6 bases from V and 3 bases from J, with 12 bases between. There are 14 residues in the CDR3. Material: PBMCs, obtained on the day of the first yellow fever vaccination. The sequence derives from a man younger than 35 who received the YFV17D yellow fever vaccine. V and J are TRBV12-3 or TRBV12-4 and TRBJ1-5; D is ambiguous. The CDR3 nucleotides read TGTGCCAGCAGGGGGAGAAGAATCAATCAGCCCCAGCATTTT. The encoded protein is CASRGRRINQPQHF.